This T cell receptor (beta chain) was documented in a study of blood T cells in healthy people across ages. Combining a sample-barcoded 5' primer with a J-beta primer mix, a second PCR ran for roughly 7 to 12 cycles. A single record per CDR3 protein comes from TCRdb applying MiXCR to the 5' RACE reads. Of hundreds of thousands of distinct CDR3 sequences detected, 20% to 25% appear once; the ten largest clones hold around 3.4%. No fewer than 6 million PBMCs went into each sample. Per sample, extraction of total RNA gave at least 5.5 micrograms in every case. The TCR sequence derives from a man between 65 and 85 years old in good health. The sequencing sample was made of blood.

This CDR3 is CASSLVPGGNEQFF. The CDR3 nucleotides read TGTGCCAGCAGTTTAGTTCCTGGGGGGAATGAGCAGTTCTTC. The chain is built from TRBV12-3 or TRBV12-4 and TRBJ2-1; a weak D match, TRBD2 (6 bases). Between the trimmed V and J ends, which lost 1 base and 7 bases, there was a span of 11 bases. This CDR3 is 14 amino acids long.